This T cell receptor (beta chain) was identified in a study of OX40 agonist ivuxolimab in advanced cancers. In the study overall: The costimulatory receptor OX40 (CD134) was targeted by ivuxolimab, a fully human IgG2 agonistic monoclonal antibody. Intravenous ivuxolimab was administered to patients every 2 weeks at six dose levels: 0.01, 0.1, 0.3, 1.5, 3 and 10 mg/kg. Of the roughly 53 patients in dose escalation, about 20 had hepatocellular carcinoma, roughly 15 had melanoma, 9 had renal cell carcinoma and 9 had head and neck cancer. In the dose-escalation cohort, roughly four fifths of patients were male, and the mean age was roughly 60 years, with a range of about 23 to 85. Patients were allowed to have had prior anti-PD-1, anti-PD-L1 or anti-CTLA-4 therapy, and roughly 40% of the dose-escalation patients had been treated with checkpoint inhibitors. Partial responses occurred in three dose-escalation patients: two with cutaneous melanoma and one with hepatocellular carcinoma. The purpose of peripheral TCRbeta sequencing was to test whether ivuxolimab changed TCR sequence diversity and led to clonal T-cell expansion. The paper describes the monotherapy dose-escalation part (N of about 57 patients) of the phase I trial of ivuxolimab. Findings and caveats that apply to the study as a whole: The antigen specificity of the peripheral T cells that underwent clonal expansion was not determined. On average, CD8+ T cells showed more expanded clones than CD4+ T cells after ivuxolimab. In partial responders in the 0.1-3.0 mg/kg groups, normalized peripheral clonal expansion was found to be among the lowest, especially among CD8+ T cells. Low levels of normalized T-cell clonal expansion were also seen in some patients who did not respond. At doses of 0.1 to 3.0 mg/kg, clonal expansion of both CD4+ and CD8+ T cells in blood was seen between baseline and week 6.

Patients with a history of autoimmune disease or receiving systemic immunosuppression were excluded from the trial. Peripheral blood for TCR sequencing was collected from all dose cohorts at baseline, on cycle 4 day 1, and on cycle 7 day 1. Samples were obtained from an open-label, multicenter, first-in-human phase I dose-escalation trial of ivuxolimab. Adults with locally advanced or metastatic melanoma, renal cell, hepatocellular, or head and neck squamous cell carcinoma were enrolled in the trial. Before TCR sequencing, CD4+ T cells and CD8+ T cells from peripheral blood were sorted into separate populations. In the case of this clone: The antigen it binds to is not known. Per-base quality was not reported, and no clone a single base away is much larger than it.

To sequence the TCRbeta CDR3 region, genomic DNA was isolated from the sorted cells. The immunoSEQ Assay was used for sequencing of TCRbeta CDR3 regions. The clones in this table, taken by TCRdb from immuneACCESS, are in-frame only. Not every clone is retained; where verified, under half of the shortfall comes from an unresolved V gene, and the cause of the rest is unknown. A total of some 57,000 clones appear in this sample, 82% of them only once. Approximately 0.57% of the sample comes from the top ten. Via the germline V gene, CDR1 is MGHRA and CDR2 YSYEKL. The CDR3 measures 14 amino acids from cysteine to phenylalanine. The kept DNA is CDR3 alone, 42 bases in frame from the first base. At the junction V is shortened by 0 bases and J by 4 bases, with 9 bases in between.

The chain employs TRBV4-1 and TRBJ2-5, with no D gene named confidently. The receptor was derived from an adult with an advanced solid tumor such as melanoma, head and neck, liver or kidney cancer. The starting material was CD4+ or CD8+ T cells sorted from blood, obtained in a trial of the OX40 agonist ivuxolimab. The CDR3 in this case is CASSQDARPETQYF. The base sequence is TGCGCCAGCAGCCAAGATGCCCGGCCAGAGACCCAGTACTTC.